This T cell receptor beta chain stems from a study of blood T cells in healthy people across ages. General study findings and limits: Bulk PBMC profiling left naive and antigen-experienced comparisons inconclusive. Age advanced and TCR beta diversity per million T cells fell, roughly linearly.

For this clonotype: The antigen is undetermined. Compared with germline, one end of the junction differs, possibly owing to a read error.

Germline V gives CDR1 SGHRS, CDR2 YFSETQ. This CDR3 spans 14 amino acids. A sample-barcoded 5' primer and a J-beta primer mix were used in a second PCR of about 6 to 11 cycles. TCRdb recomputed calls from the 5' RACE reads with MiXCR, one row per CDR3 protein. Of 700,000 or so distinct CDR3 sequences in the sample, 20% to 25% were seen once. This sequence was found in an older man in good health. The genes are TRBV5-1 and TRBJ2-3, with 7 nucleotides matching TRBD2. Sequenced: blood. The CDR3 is CASGTGGTTDTQYF. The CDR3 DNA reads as TGTGCCAGCGGTACGGGGGGAACCACAGATACGCAGTATTTT.